This TCR beta chain was captured by sequencing in a study of beta chain features in type 1 diabetes. CDR3 length: 16 amino acids. The germline CDR1 and CDR2 sequences are GTSNPN and SVGIG (reference sequence). V gave up 0 bases and J gave up 5 bases; unmatched junction bases: 6. Reverse transcription of all isolated RNA meant that expressed TCRB transcripts were sequenced. Using immunoSEQ multiplex PCR, the repertoire was profiled, and TCRdb retains in-frame clones only, with some absent. There are approximately 400,000 clones in the sample; roughly 16% occur only once, and 0.019% lies in the top ten. Details on this clone: Its antigen is still unknown.

General study points: Naive, central memory and Treg TCRB repertoires seemed to resemble each other more closely in patients than they did in healthy donors.

CD45RO/CCR7/CD25/CD127/CD95/CD27 sorting isolated CD4+ naive, central memory, regulatory and stem cell-like memory cells. The chain links TRBV30 to TRBJ2-2, with 10 bases aligning to TRBD2. The receptor's source is a woman under 30 in good health. Material: naive CD4+ T cells from blood. The CDR3 sequence is CAWSVAPGLATGELFF. CDR3 nucleotide sequence: TGTGCCTGGAGTGTGGCTCCGGGACTAGCGACCGGGGAGCTGTTTTTT. Based on the CDR3 plus reference TRBV30 and TRBJ2-2, the full variable domain is SQTIHQWPATLVQPVGSPLSLECTVEGTSNPNLYWYRQAAGRGLQLLFYSVGIGQISSEVPQNLSASRPQDRQFILSSKKLLLSDSGFYLCAWSVAPGLATGELFFGEGSRLTVL.